The table lists the clone carrying this T cell receptor beta chain with many counts. Its antigen is unknown. The sample belongs to a study of response to subunit inactivated influenza vaccine. Overall study findings and caveats: Authors suggested that a seasonal influenza vaccination recruits few new T cells each time.

The CDR3 is 14 amino acids. The ends were cut back, 4 bases at V and 4 bases at J, with 12 bases in the middle. The germline gives CDR1 SGHRS, CDR2 YFSETQ. TCRdb itself ran the RT-PCR reads through MiXCR, one entry per CDR3 protein. The data show about 570,000 distinct CDR3 sequences, about 12% seen once. Sequenced here: PBMCs from blood, sampled on the day of vaccination. The sequence came from a man in his forties or fifties who received an inactivated influenza vaccine. The chain uses TRBV5-1 and TRBJ2-1, with D tentatively TRBD1 (6 bases). CDR3 nucleotide sequence: TGCGCCAGCAGCACCGGACAGAGTTACAATGAGCAGTTCTTC. Amino acids: CASSTGQSYNEQFF.